The rows below give T cell receptor beta chains drawn from one sample of a study of blood T cell repertoires in COVID-19. TCRdb's copy holds only in-frame clones and misses some; the assay was immunoSEQ multiplex PCR. The sample shows over 200,000 clones, approximately 90% of them seen only once. The sequencing input was peripheral blood. These receptors were collected from a man between 50 and 59 years old with COVID-19, enrolled during active disease. Each CDR3 is given with its conserved first and last residue. The D gene is left open where the match is weak. Some rows have no size entry. The others give once, few or many, or a class for an expanded clone.

.,TRBV30,TRBJ2-1,TRBD2,TGTGCCTGGACATTCGGACTAGGGCCTAGCGGGAGGGTCGTAGGCAATGAGCAGTTCTTC,CAWTFGLGPSGRVVGNEQFF
.,TRBV5-1,TRBJ1-1,.,TGCGCCAGCAGCCAGCAGGGCTTGAACACTGAAGCTTTCTTT,CASSQQGLNTEAFF
once,TRBV7-9,TRBJ2-5,TRBD2,TGTGCCAGCAGCTCGGGACTAGCGGAGAAAGAGACCCAGTACTTC,CASSSGLAEKETQYF
.,TRBV2,TRBJ1-6,.,TGTGCCAGCAGTGAGCAGGGAAGAGGACCCCTCCACTTT,CASSEQGRGPLHF
.,TRBV27,TRBJ1-4,.,TGTGCCAGCAGTTTACTACCGAGGGAAAAACTGTTTTTT,CASSLLPREKLFF
few,TRBV6-5,TRBJ2-7,.,TGTGCCAGCAGTTACTCGGGGCGGTCGTACTTC,CASSYSGRSYF
.,TRBV2,TRBJ2-7,TRBD1,TGTGCCAGCAGGATAGGGGCGCAGGGGGTTGACGAGCAGTACTTC,CASRIGAQGVDEQYF
.,TRBV19,TRBJ2-2,TRBD2,TGTGCCAGTATGTTGCTAGCGGGATGGGACACCGGGGAGCTGTTTTTT,CASMLLAGWDTGELFF
.,TRBV18,TRBJ1-4,TRBD1,TGTGCCAGCTCACAGGGACAGGGCCGTGAAAAACTGTTTTTT,CASSQGQGREKLFF
.,TRBV5-4,TRBJ2-6,TRBD1,TGTGCCAGCAGCCCGCGGACAGGGATTGGGGCCAACGTCCTGACTTTC,CASSPRTGIGANVLTF
.,TRBV28,TRBJ2-2,.,TGTGCCAGCAGTTTAGCAGGTTCTTACACCGGGGAGCTGTTTTTT,CASSLAGSYTGELFF
.,TRBV27,TRBJ2-5,.,TGTGCCAGCAGTACCCAAGGGGGTCAAGAGACCCAGTACTTC,CASSTQGGQETQYF
.,TRBV27,TRBJ2-7,TRBD1,TGTGCCAGCAGTTTATCGTGGCAGGGGGCTATCTCCTACGAGCAGTACTTC,CASSLSWQGAISYEQYF
.,TRBV13,TRBJ1-1,.,TGTGCCAGCAGCCCCAGGACAGAGATGAACACTGAAGCTTTCTTT,CASSPRTEMNTEAFF
once,TRBV2,TRBJ2-7,.,TGTGCCAGCAGAACACAGGGCTCCTACGAGCAGTACTTC,CASRTQGSYEQYF
.,TRBV19,TRBJ2-3,.,TGTGCCAGTAGTATAGTCGGCGGGAGCACAGATACGCAGTATTTT,CASSIVGGSTDTQYF
few,TRBV4-2,TRBJ1-3,.,TGTGCCAGCAGCCAAGATGCGGGAACTGGAAACACCATATATTTT,CASSQDAGTGNTIYF
.,TRBV6-1,TRBJ2-7,.,TGTGCCAGCAGTGAAGGTGTGCAGGCCACCTACGAGCAGTACTTC,CASSEGVQATYEQYF
.,TRBV27,TRBJ2-6,.,TGTGCCAGCAGTTTAGATGCTAGCGTGCCGGCTGGGGCCAACGTCCTGACTTTC,CASSLDASVPAGANVLTF
once,TRBV4-2,TRBJ1-5,TRBD1,TGTGCCAGCAGCCAAGACGCACAGGGGAAATTGCCCCAGCATTTT,CASSQDAQGKLPQHF
.,TRBV5-1,TRBJ2-2,TRBD2,TGCGCCAGCAGCACGGGACTAGCGGGGCCTAAACACGGGGAGCTGTTTTTT,CASSTGLAGPKHGELFF
.,TRBV1,TRBJ2-7,.,TGCACCAGCAGCCAATGGCCTAGCGCTCGCTACGAGCAGTACTTC,CTSSQWPSARYEQYF
.,TRBV28,TRBJ2-1,TRBD2,TGTGCCAGCAGTCCCGGGGGGGCCAGGCGCAATGAGCAGTTCTTC,CASSPGGARRNEQFF
few,TRBV29-1,TRBJ1-2,TRBD1,TGCAGCGTCTGGGACAGGGGTTTTGTTAACTATGGCTACACCTTC,CSVWDRGFVNYGYTF
once,TRBV18,TRBJ2-1,TRBD2,TGTGCCAGCTCACCACGAGGTAGCGGGATATCCTACAATGAGCAGTTCTTC,CASSPRGSGISYNEQFF
.,TRBV5-6,TRBJ1-1,TRBD1,TGTGCCAGCAGCCGTGACAGGGGCACTGAAGCTTTCTTT,CASSRDRGTEAFF
.,TRBV13,TRBJ2-5,TRBD1,TGTGCCAGCAGCGGGGACAGGGTAACGGAGACCCAGTACTTC,CASSGDRVTETQYF
.,TRBV29-1,TRBJ2-7,TRBD2,TGCAGCGTTGCGACTAGCGGGAGTTATTACGAGCAGTACTTC,CSVATSGSYYEQYF
.,TRBV7-2,TRBJ1-1,.,TGTGCCAGCAGCACCCCCGTAGGAGGGGAAGCTTTCTTT,CASSTPVGGEAFF
.,TRBV7-2,TRBJ2-1,TRBD2,TGTGCCAGCAGTCGGACTAGCGGGGGGTACAATGAGCAGTTCTTC,CASSRTSGGYNEQFF
.,TRBV5-1,TRBJ2-7,TRBD1,TGCGCCAGCAGCACGGGACAGGGAGGTTCGGGCGAGCAGTACTTC,CASSTGQGGSGEQYF
few,TRBV3-1/TRBV3-2,TRBJ1-6,.,TGTGCCAGCAGCCAAGAGGAAGGGGTCTATAATTCACCCCTCCACTTT,CASSQEEGVYNSPLHF
.,TRBV6-6,TRBJ1-4,TRBD1,TGTGCCAGCAGTTACCGGGGACAGACAACTAATGAAAAACTGTTTTTT,CASSYRGQTTNEKLFF
.,TRBV29-1,TRBJ1-1,TRBD1,TGCAGCGTTCTACCGGGACAGGGACCGAACACTGAAGCTTTCTTT,CSVLPGQGPNTEAFF
few,TRBV19,TRBJ2-7,TRBD1,TGTGCCAGTAGTACCCCGCCGGGACAGACTTTCTACGAGCAGTACTTC,CASSTPPGQTFYEQYF
.,TRBV7-9,TRBJ2-5,TRBD1,TGTGCCAGCAGCCCAGCGCCCAGGGGGAGAGAGACCCAGTACTTC,CASSPAPRGRETQYF
.,TRBV9,TRBJ2-1,TRBD1,TGTGCCAGCAGCCCGCCGGGGACAGGGGGCTACAATGAGCAGTTCTTC,CASSPPGTGGYNEQFF
.,TRBV3-1/TRBV3-2,TRBJ1-1,TRBD1,TGTGCCAGCAGCTGGTCAGGACAGGGGAACACTGAAGCTTTCTTT,CASSWSGQGNTEAFF
.,TRBV13,TRBJ1-5,TRBD1,TGTGCCAGCGGACAGGGGGCGGGCAATCAGCCCCAGCATTTT,CASGQGAGNQPQHF